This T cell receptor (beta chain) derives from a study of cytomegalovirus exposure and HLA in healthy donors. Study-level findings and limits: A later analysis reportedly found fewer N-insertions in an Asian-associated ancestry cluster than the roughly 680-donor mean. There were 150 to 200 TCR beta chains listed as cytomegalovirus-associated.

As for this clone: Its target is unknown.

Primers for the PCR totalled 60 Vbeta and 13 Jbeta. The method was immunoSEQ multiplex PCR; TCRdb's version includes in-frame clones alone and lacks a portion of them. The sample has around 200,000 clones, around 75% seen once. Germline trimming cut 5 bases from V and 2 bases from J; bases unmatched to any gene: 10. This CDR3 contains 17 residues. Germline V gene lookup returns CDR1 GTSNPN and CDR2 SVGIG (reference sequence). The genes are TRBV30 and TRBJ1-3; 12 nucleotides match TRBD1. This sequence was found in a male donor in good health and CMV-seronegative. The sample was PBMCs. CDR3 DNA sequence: TGTGCCTGGGGGACTGGGACAGGGGGCCTAACTGGAAACACCATATATTTT. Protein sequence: CAWGTGTGGLTGNTIYF. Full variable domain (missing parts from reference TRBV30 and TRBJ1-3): SQTIHQWPATLVQPVGSPLSLECTVEGTSNPNLYWYRQAAGRGLQLLFYSVGIGQISSEVPQNLSASRPQDRQFILSSKKLLLSDSGFYLCAWGTGTGGLTGNTIYFGEGSWLTVV.